Listed below are T cell receptor beta chains from one sample, sequenced in a study of CD4+ T cells in melanoma. TCRdb's copy holds only in-frame clones and misses some; the assay was immunoSEQ multiplex PCR. The data show more than 13,000 clones, 65% to 85% seen once. The sample comprised cells from a culture (not recorded whether cultured in vitro). Receptors were obtained from a human donor with melanoma. The conserved cysteine and the conserved F or W are not part of the CDR3 here. A D gene is named only where the DNA matches it firmly.

D: TRBD1
J: TRBJ1-2
V: TRBV10-3
length: 11
CDR3: AIQGAADYGYT

D: TRBD1
J: TRBJ2-2
V: TRBV9
length: 14
CDR3: ASSVAGQGRTGELF

D: TRBD2
J: TRBJ2-7
V: TRBV7-9
length: 15
CDR3: ASSSPSSGGFTYEQY

D: TRBD1
J: TRBJ1-2
V: TRBV27
length: 12
CDR3: ASSLLGQGYGYT

D: NA
J: TRBJ1-5
V: TRBV19
length: 14
CDR3: ASSMGVHHSNQPQH

D: NA
J: TRBJ2-2
V: TRBV14
length: 13
CDR3: ASSPTLAGAGELF

D: NA
J: TRBJ2-6
V: TRBV4-1
length: 17
CDR3: ASSQVPIPPFSGANVLT

D: TRBD2
J: TRBJ2-5
V: TRBV19
length: 14
CDR3: ASSIGISGGLKTQY

D: TRBD2
J: TRBJ2-5
V: TRBV4-1
length: 13
CDR3: ASSLLLSGGETQY

D: TRBD1
J: TRBJ2-7
V: TRBV11-2
length: 11
CDR3: ASTRDRESEQY

D: NA
J: TRBJ1-3
V: TRBV7-9
length: 12
CDR3: ASSLMSSGNTIY

D: NA
J: TRBJ2-3
V: TRBV2
length: 9
CDR3: AFFQGDTQY

D: TRBD1
J: TRBJ1-3
V: TRBV10-3
length: 11
CDR3: AIRGTAGNTIY

D: TRBD1
J: TRBJ1-2
V: TRBV2
length: 9
CDR3: ACGTGGSYT

D: NA
J: TRBJ2-2
V: TRBV9
length: 13
CDR3: ASSVGGPGTGELF

D: TRBD1
J: TRBJ2-2
V: TRBV11-2
length: 14
CDR3: ASSLGGQVNTGELF

D: NA
J: TRBJ2-4
V: TRBV5-1
length: 14
CDR3: ASSLDAVRAKNIQY

D: TRBD2
J: TRBJ2-1
V: TRBV7-2
length: 12
CDR3: ASSFFLAGAEQF

D: NA
J: TRBJ2-7
V: TRBV4-1
length: 11
CDR3: ASSRPLGREQY

D: NA
J: TRBJ2-7
V: TRBV30
length: 11
CDR3: AWSPDLSREQY

D: NA
J: TRBJ2-1
V: TRBV7-8
length: 13
CDR3: ASSRRDARWDEQF

D: NA
J: TRBJ2-2
V: TRBV5-1
length: 13
CDR3: ASSLYRTNTGELF

D: NA
J: TRBJ1-1
V: TRBV5-1
length: 11
CDR3: ASSRGLNTEAF

D: NA
J: TRBJ2-3
V: TRBV5-4
length: 11
CDR3: ASSLYGSDTQY

D: TRBD1
J: TRBJ1-1
V: TRBV5-1
length: 13
CDR3: ASSTGQGSNTEAF

D: NA
J: TRBJ1-2
V: TRBV6-5
length: 12
CDR3: ASSYSGGHYGYT

D: TRBD1
J: TRBJ1-4
V: TRBV2
length: 12
CDR3: ASRRQGVDEKLF

D: TRBD2
J: TRBJ2-3
V: TRBV7-9
length: 13
CDR3: ASSPPGLAGDTQY

D: NA
J: TRBJ1-5
V: TRBV9
length: 13
CDR3: ASSVGVHSNQPQH

D: NA
J: TRBJ1-3
V: TRBV4-1
length: 11
CDR3: ASSQGGGNTIY

D: NA
J: TRBJ2-7
V: TRBV5-1
length: 12
CDR3: ASSSSGTVVEQY

D: TRBD1
J: TRBJ1-5
V: TRBV5-1
length: 13
CDR3: ASSLSGGLNQPQH

D: NA
J: TRBJ1-1
V: TRBV2
length: 10
CDR3: ASNRADREAF

D: NA
J: TRBJ1-2
V: TRBV5-1
length: 12
CDR3: ASSLGGPYYGYT

D: TRBD2
J: TRBJ2-7
V: TRBV5-6
length: 13
CDR3: ASSGGGGVSYEQY

D: TRBD1
J: TRBJ2-5
V: TRBV2
length: 14
CDR3: ASSYTYRGLRETQY

D: NA
J: TRBJ1-6
V: TRBV6-5
length: 12
CDR3: ASKLTASNSPLH

D: NA
J: TRBJ1-6
V: TRBV5-1
length: 13
CDR3: ASSLGDLPGLPLH

D: NA
J: TRBJ1-1
V: TRBV6-5
length: 14
CDR3: ASSYSWRSMNTEAF

D: TRBD2
J: TRBJ2-5
V: TRBV7-2
length: 16
CDR3: ASSSGGLAGGLRETQY

D: NA
J: TRBJ1-1
V: TRBV18
length: 12
CDR3: ASSPQGSGTEAF

D: TRBD1
J: TRBJ1-1
V: TRBV27
length: 16
CDR3: ASSLDPRRTGSPTEAF

D: NA
J: TRBJ1-5
V: TRBV5-5
length: 14
CDR3: ASSLGEGFGNQPQH

D: TRBD2
J: TRBJ2-3
V: TRBV11-2
length: 14
CDR3: ASSRRSGGLTDTQY

D: NA
J: TRBJ2-5
V: TRBV7-9
length: 13
CDR3: ASSLGTGVDETQY

D: NA
J: TRBJ1-4
V: TRBV6-1
length: 12
CDR3: ASRQGPTNEKLF

D: NA
J: TRBJ2-7
V: TRBV10-3
length: 17
CDR3: AIRPLGVGGEIARYEQY

D: NA
J: TRBJ1-2
V: TRBV7-9
length: 9
CDR3: ASSLFFGYT

D: NA
J: TRBJ1-2
V: TRBV21-1
length: 17
CDR3: ASSNNFVRVSFEIYGYT